Sequencing of this T cell receptor (beta chain) was carried out in a study of OX40 agonist ivuxolimab in advanced cancers. Study-level background: In this cohort, patients received ivuxolimab, an agonistic anti-OX40 (CD134) antibody.

V dropped 0 bases and J dropped 1 base, with 12 bases sitting between them. The CDR3 spans 16 residues. CDR1 is SGHVS and CDR2 is FQNEAQ in the germline V gene. Clones were sequenced by immunoSEQ multiplex PCR, and TCRdb holds only the in-frame ones, with some missing. The sample consists of approximately 50,000 clones, roughly 88% of them appearing once. The chain uses TRBV7-8 and TRBJ2-5; D not resolved. The source is an adult with an advanced solid tumor such as melanoma, head and neck, liver or kidney cancer. Here the sequenced sample was CD4+ or CD8+ T cells sorted from blood, taken in a trial of the OX40 agonist ivuxolimab. The CDR3 loop reads CASSLAKGASQETQYF. CDR3 coding DNA: TGTGCCAGCAGCTTAGCCAAGGGTGCCAGCCAAGAGACCCAGTACTTC.